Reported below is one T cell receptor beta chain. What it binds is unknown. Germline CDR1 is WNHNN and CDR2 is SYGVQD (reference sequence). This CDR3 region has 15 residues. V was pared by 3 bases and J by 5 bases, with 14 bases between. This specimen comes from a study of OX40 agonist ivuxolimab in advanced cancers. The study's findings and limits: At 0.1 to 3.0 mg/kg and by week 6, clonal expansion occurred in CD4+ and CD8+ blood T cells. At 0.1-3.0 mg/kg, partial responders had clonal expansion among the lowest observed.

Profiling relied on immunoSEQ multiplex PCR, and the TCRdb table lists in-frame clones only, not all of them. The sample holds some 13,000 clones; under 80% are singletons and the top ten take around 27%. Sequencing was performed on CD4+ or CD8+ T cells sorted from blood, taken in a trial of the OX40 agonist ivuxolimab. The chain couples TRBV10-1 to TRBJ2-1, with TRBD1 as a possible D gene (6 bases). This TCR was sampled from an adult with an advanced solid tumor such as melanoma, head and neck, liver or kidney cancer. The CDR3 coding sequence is TGCGCCAGCAGTGAAAATCTGGGGGCTGACAATGAGCAGTTCTTC. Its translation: CASSENLGADNEQFF.